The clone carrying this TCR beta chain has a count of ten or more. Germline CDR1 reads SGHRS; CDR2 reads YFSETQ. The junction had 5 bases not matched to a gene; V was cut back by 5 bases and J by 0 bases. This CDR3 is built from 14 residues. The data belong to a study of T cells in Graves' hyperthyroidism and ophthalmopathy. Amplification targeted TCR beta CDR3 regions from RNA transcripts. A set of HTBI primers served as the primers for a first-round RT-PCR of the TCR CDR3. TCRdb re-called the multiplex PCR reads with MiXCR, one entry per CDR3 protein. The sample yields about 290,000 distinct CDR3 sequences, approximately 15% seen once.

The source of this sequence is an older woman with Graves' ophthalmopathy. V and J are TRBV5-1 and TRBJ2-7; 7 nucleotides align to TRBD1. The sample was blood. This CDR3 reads CASSFWTGSYEQYF. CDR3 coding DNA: TGCGCCAGCAGTTTCTGGACAGGCTCCTACGAGCAGTACTTC. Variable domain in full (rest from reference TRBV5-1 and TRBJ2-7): KAGVTQTPRYLIKTRGQQVTLSCSPISGHRSVSWYQQTPGQGLQFLFEYFSETQRNKGNFPGRFSGRQFSNSRSEMNVSTLELGDSALYLCASSFWTGSYEQYFGPGTRLTVT.